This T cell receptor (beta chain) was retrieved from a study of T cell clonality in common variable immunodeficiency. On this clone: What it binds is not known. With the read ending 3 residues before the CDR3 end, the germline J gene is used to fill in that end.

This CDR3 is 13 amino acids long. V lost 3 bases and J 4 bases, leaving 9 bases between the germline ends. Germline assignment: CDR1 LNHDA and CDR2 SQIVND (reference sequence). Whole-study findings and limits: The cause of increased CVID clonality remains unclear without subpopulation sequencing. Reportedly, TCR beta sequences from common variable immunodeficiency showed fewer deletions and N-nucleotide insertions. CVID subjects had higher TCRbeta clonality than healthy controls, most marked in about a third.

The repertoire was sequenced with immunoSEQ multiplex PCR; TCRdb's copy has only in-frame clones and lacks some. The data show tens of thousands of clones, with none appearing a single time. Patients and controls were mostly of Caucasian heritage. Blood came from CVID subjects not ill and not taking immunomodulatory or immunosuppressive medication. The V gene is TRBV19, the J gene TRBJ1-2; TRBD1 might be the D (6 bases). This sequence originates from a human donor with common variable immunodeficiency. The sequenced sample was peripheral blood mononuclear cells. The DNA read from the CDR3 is TGTGCCAGTAGTATGGGGACAAGCTATGGC. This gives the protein CASSMGTSYG. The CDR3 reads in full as CASSMGTSYGYTF.